This T cell receptor (beta chain) was profiled in a study of OX40 agonist ivuxolimab in advanced cancers. Looking at the study overall: Patients were given ivuxolimab, an antibody that agonizes OX40 (CD134).

Sequenced by immunoSEQ multiplex PCR; TCRdb stores in-frame clones only, minus some. The table shows 30,000 to 45,000 clones, with 88% occurring only once. Per germline, CDR1 SNHLY and CDR2 FYNNEI. The CDR3 runs to 12 residues. The rearrangement links TRBV2 to TRBJ2-5; D is ambiguous. The J call may be mistaken, given a closer DNA end match to TRBJ2-7. The sample was CD4+ or CD8+ T cells sorted from blood, taken in a trial of the OX40 agonist ivuxolimab. This TCR came from an adult with an advanced solid tumor such as melanoma, head and neck, liver or kidney cancer. The CDR3 loop is CASSEIRVEQYF. The CDR3 DNA is TGTGCCAGCAGTGAAATTAGGGTCGAGCAGTACTTC.